Following are 20 T cell receptor beta chains from one sample sequenced in a study of T cells in tuberculosis (dated by TCRdb to the late 2010s). The library was made by the immunoSEQ multiplex PCR assay. Entries here come from immuneACCESS through TCRdb and include only in-frame sequences with V and J called. Some clones fail to appear in such tables; in the studies checked, an unresolved V gene covers under half of the shortfall, and the cause of the remainder is unknown. This sample lists over 30,000 clones; around 96% were detected once. In total, the top ten clones hold roughly 6% of the sample. Sequencing was performed on PBMCs. Receptors originate from a donor aged 10 to 29 with latent tuberculosis or without tuberculosis infection.

The CDR3 DNA follows: TGTGCCAGCAGTTTATTTGGTCGAGCCCGGGAGCTGTTTTTT. This sequence encodes CASSLFGRARELFF. This chain connects TRBV27 to TRBJ2-2; D call uncertain. V lost 1 base and J lost 9, with 12 bases in between. CDR3 size: 14 residues. CDR1 and CDR2 (germline): MNHEY, SMNVEV (reference sequence).

This chain connects TRBV28 to TRBJ2-3; no clear D. Germline lookup yields CDR1 MDHEN and CDR2 SYDVKM. V shed 1 base and J shed 6 bases, with 8 bases lying between them. This CDR3 is built from 13 residues. CDR3 loop: CASSLFRRDTQYF. CDR3 sequence (DNA): TGTGCCAGCAGTTTATTTAGGCGGGATACGCAGTATTTT.

The chain recombines TRBV7-3 with TRBJ1-4; D remains unclear. Per the germline V gene, CDR1 is SGHTA and CDR2 is FQGTGA. The CDR3 runs to 13 residues. V was clipped by 8 bases and J by 4 bases, with 11 bases between them. The CDR3 loop is CASPGKFNEKLFF. For the CDR3, the DNA is TGTGCCAGCCCGGGGAAGTTTAATGAAAAACTGTTTTTT. Complete variable domain (other parts from reference TRBV7-3 and TRBJ1-4): GAGVSQTPSNKVTEKGKYVELRCDPISGHTALYWYRQSLGQGPEFLIYFQGTGAADDSGLPNDRFFAVRPEGSVSTLKIQRTERGDSAVYLCASPGKFNEKLFFGSGTQLSVL.

This clone has a single count. This rearrangement joins TRBV9 to TRBJ1-4; 10 nucleotides match TRBD1. CDR1 and CDR2 from the germline V gene are SGDLS and YYNGEE. The CDR3 totals 16 residues. V gave up 3 bases and J gave up 10 bases; unmatched junction bases: 12. The CDR3 here is CASSDGMTGGVGKLFF. The CDR3 coding sequence is TGTGCCAGCAGCGACGGCATGACAGGGGGCGTTGGAAAACTGTTTTTT.

This rearrangement joins TRBV6-5 to TRBJ1-4; D unresolved. The V gene's germline CDR1 is MNHEY and CDR2 SVGAGI. The CDR3 runs 13 residues. V lost 6 bases to trimming and J lost 4 bases, with 9 bases between them. CDR3: CASSRRNNEKLFF. Here the CDR3 DNA reads TGTGCCAGCAGCAGGCGAAATAATGAAAAACTGTTTTTT.

The gene calls are TRBV5-1 and TRBJ2-1, with D perhaps TRBD2 (6 bases). The CDR3 totals 16 residues. CDR1 and CDR2 from the germline V gene are SGHRS and YFSETQ. Trimming took off 0 bases at V and 2 bases at J, with 12 bases between the two ends. The CDR3 DNA reads as TGCGCCAGCAGCTTGGCCACCCAGCGGGCCTACAATGAGCAGTTCTTC. Translation gives CASSLATQRAYNEQFF.

Comment on this clone: Germline is not matched at one junction end, which may reflect a read error. The gene calls are TRBV5-4 and TRBJ2-7, with 10 bases identical to TRBD2. The CDR3 covers 17 residues. CDR1 is SGHNT, CDR2 YYREEE, per germline (reference sequence). The CDR3 coding sequence is TGTGCCAGTAGCTTGGGGCCAACTAGCGGGATCTCCTACGAGCAGTACTTC. This translates into CASSLGPTSGISYEQYF.

The chain combines TRBV5-1 with TRBJ2-7; 7 bases are shared with TRBD1. The germline CDR1 and CDR2 sequences are SGHRS and YFSETQ. This CDR3 has 14 residues. The V gene end was trimmed by 2 bases and the J gene end by 5 bases; junction bases not matched to a gene: 7. CDR3 coding DNA: TGCGCCAGCAGCTTCACGACAGGGTCCCACGAGCAGTACTTC. Its protein is CASSFTTGSHEQYF.

The V gene is TRBV5-6, the J gene TRBJ2-5, with D possibly being TRBD2 (6 bases). Germline CDR1 and CDR2: SGHDT and YYEEEE. Trimming shortened V by 3 bases and J by 5 bases, and 11 bases separated the two germline ends. CDR3 length equals 13 residues. CDR3 in DNA: TGTGCCAGCAGCTCTTGGGAGGATGAGACCCAGTACTTC. Encoded protein: CASSSWEDETQYF.

The chain links TRBV30 to TRBJ2-2, with D maybe TRBD2 (6 bases). V was pared by 0 bases and J by 6 bases, with 8 bases between. Per germline, CDR1 GTSNPN and CDR2 SVGIG (reference sequence). This CDR3 region has 13 residues. CDR3 coding DNA: TGTGCCTGGAGTGTACGGGGGTCCGGGGAGCTGTTTTTT. It encodes CAWSVRGSGELFF.

V and J are TRBV7-8 and TRBJ2-4; 13 bases match TRBD2. The CDR3 is 15 residues long. Germline values: CDR1 SGHVS, CDR2 FQNEAQ. V was pared by 9 bases and J by 9 bases, with 11 bases of the junction left unmatched. CDR3 amino acids: CASSLGLAGNGIQYF. The CDR3 region has the DNA TGTGCCAGTTCTTTGGGACTAGCGGGGAATGGCATTCAGTACTTC.

The V and J genes are TRBV10-2 and TRBJ2-7; 10 bases fit TRBD1. This CDR3 has 15 residues. The J segment lost 5 bases and the V segment lost 4 bases, leaving 8 bases of the junction unmatched. The germline V gene encodes CDR1 WSHSY and CDR2 SAAADI. CDR3 loop: CASSGAGTGADEQYF. DNA of the CDR3: TGCGCCAGCAGTGGTGCCGGGACAGGGGCGGACGAGCAGTACTTC.

This clone was seen a single time. This chain links TRBV2 with TRBJ2-7; D might be TRBD2 (5 bases). CDR1 and CDR2 from the germline V gene are SNHLY and FYNNEI. V lost 0 bases, J lost 1 base, and 13 bases lay in between. This CDR3 contains 16 residues. Here the CDR3 reads CASSEATRTESYEQYF. The CDR3 DNA sequence: TGTGCCAGCAGTGAAGCCACTAGGACGGAATCCTACGAGCAGTACTTC.

The genes are TRBV30 and TRBJ1-2; unclear D gene. The CDR3 consists of 11 residues. Trimming took 2 bases from V and 7 from J, leaving 8 bases between them. The germline V gene encodes CDR1 GTSNPN and CDR2 SVGIG (reference sequence). This CDR3 is CAWSTISGYTF. The DNA of the CDR3 is TGTGCCTGGAGTACGATCAGTGGCTACACCTTC.

The chain has TRBV19 and TRBJ2-3, with D tentatively TRBD1 (5 bases). V was trimmed by 5 bases and J by 1 base, leaving 16 bases between them. In germline, CDR1 is LNHDA, CDR2 SQIVND (reference sequence). This CDR3 has 16 amino acids. The CDR3 nucleotides read TGTGCCAGTAGTGGTCCGACAGTTTCCCGCACAGATACGCAGTATTTT. It encodes CASSGPTVSRTDTQYF.

The V call is TRBV6-1, the J call TRBJ1-2; D perhaps matches TRBD1 (5 bases). This CDR3 has 14 residues. Germline CDR1 and CDR2: MNHNS and SASEGT. V was cut by 2 bases and J by 1 base, with 8 bases left in between. The CDR3 loop reads CASSEPGDNYGYTF. CDR3 in DNA: TGTGCCAGCAGTGAACCGGGGGATAACTATGGCTACACCTTC.

The chain carries TRBV5-1 and TRBJ1-4, with 10 positions matching TRBD1. The CDR3 is 15 amino acids. V dropped 0 bases and J dropped 4; count of bases not matched to a gene: 0. CDR1 is SGHRS and CDR2 is YFSETQ in the germline V gene. In DNA form, the CDR3 reads TGCGCCAGCAGCTTGGGGACAGGGGGTAATGAAAAACTGTTTTTT. This codes for CASSLGTGGNEKLFF.

This sequence joins TRBV7-2 and TRBJ2-1; D not resolved. V was pared by 2 bases and J by 4 bases, with 6 bases between. The CDR3 sequence is 13 residues long. In germline, CDR1 is SGHTA, CDR2 FQGNSA. The CDR3: CASSLYGYNEQFF. DNA for the CDR3: TGTGCCAGCAGCTTATACGGGTACAATGAGCAGTTCTTC.

The chain carries TRBV7-9 and TRBJ1-4, with TRBD1 matching 8 bases. CDR3 size: 15 residues. After removal of 5 bases from V and 3 bases from J, the junction contained 5 bases not matched to a gene. Germline CDR1 is SEHNR and CDR2 is FQNEAQ (reference sequence). For the CDR3, the DNA is TGTGCCAGCAGCCCGCAACAGGGGGCTAATGAAAAACTGTTTTTT. Amino acids: CASSPQQGANEKLFF.

CDR3: CASSPPGGLQETQYF. For the CDR3, the DNA is TGTGCCAGCAGTCCCCCTGGGGGCCTCCAAGAGACCCAGTACTTC. V gene TRBV28 combines with J gene TRBJ2-5; possibly TRBD1 for D (6 bases). Germline V gives CDR1 MDHEN, CDR2 SYDVKM. V lost 5 bases and J lost 1, with 14 bases in between. CDR3 size: 15 residues.